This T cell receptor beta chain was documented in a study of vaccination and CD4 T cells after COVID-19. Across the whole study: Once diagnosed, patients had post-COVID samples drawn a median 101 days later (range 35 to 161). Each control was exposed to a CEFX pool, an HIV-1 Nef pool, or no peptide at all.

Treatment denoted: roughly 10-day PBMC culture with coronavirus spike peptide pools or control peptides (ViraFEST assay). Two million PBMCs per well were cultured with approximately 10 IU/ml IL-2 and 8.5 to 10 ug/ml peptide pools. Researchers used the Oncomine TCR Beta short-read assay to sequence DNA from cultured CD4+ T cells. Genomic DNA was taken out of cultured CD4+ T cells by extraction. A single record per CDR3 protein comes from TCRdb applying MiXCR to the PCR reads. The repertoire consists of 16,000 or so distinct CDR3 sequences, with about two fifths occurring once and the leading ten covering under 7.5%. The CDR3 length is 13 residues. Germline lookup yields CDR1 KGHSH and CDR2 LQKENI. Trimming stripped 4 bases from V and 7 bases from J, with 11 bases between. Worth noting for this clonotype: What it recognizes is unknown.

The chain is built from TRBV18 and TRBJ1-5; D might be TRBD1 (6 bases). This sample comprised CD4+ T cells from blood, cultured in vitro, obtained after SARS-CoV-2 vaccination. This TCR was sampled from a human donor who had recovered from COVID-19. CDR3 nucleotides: TGTGCCAGCTCACAGGGGGAAATACAGCCCCAGCATTTT. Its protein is CASSQGEIQPQHF.